This T cell receptor (beta chain) emerged from a study of blood T cell repertoires in COVID-19. Germline V lookup: CDR1 MDHEN, CDR2 SYDVKM. CDR3 size: 14 residues. Losses at the gene ends were 4 bases for V and 9 bases for J; bases not matched to a gene: 11. Sequenced by immunoSEQ multiplex PCR; TCRdb stores in-frame clones only, minus some. Altogether over 200,000 clones are present, roughly 83% being singletons, with the ten largest covering about 2.5%. The chain has TRBV28 and TRBJ1-1, with TRBD1 identical over 7 bases. The sample comprised peripheral blood. This receptor was identified in a woman aged 65 to 85 with active or convalescent COVID-19. CDR3 DNA: TGTGCCAGCAGTTCATATCTTGAACAGGGGAAAGCTTTCTTT. Its protein product is CASSSYLEQGKAFF.